Below are 25 T cell receptor beta chains sequenced from a single sample in a study of T cell changes during pregnancy in multiple sclerosis. TCRdb's table, derived via immunoSEQ multiplex PCR, lists solely in-frame clones and lacks some. The profile shows 40,000 to 50,000 clones, around four fifths of them singletons. The starting material was CD4+ T cells from peripheral blood mononuclear cells, obtained before pregnancy. These receptors were collected from a female donor with multiple sclerosis, enrolled in a pregnancy study.

The chain joins TRBV11-2 to TRBJ2-7, with D possibly matching TRBD2 (6 bases). The CDR3 has 15 amino acids. CDR1 SGHAT and CDR2 FQNNGV come from the germline V gene. V lost 0 bases, J lost 0 bases, and 9 bases lay in between. CDR3 sequence reads: CASSLEGGTSYEQYF. DNA for the CDR3: TGTGCCAGCAGCTTAGAAGGAGGGACCTCCTACGAGCAGTACTTC.

The DNA for the CDR3 is TGTGCCAGCAGCTTAACGTCCCTGGGACAGGGGAACACTGAAGCTTTCTTT. Protein: CASSLTSLGQGNTEAFF. The rearrangement joins TRBV7-3 to TRBJ1-1, with 9 bases aligning to TRBD1. CDR3 length equals 17 residues. Germline V gene sequence: CDR1 SGHTA, CDR2 FQGTGA. Losses at the gene ends were 0 bases for V and 1 base for J; bases not matched to a gene: 6.

The rearrangement links TRBV7-8 to TRBJ2-7; D is possibly TRBD1 (5 bases). CDR3 length equals 18 residues. The V and J ends lost 1 base and 1 base respectively, with 20 bases between them. Germline values: CDR1 SGHVS, CDR2 FQNEAQ. The CDR3 coding sequence is TGTGCCAGCAGCTTAGAGGGCCTAGACAGCACGCAATCCTACGAGCAGTACTTC. This encodes CASSLEGLDSTQSYEQYF.

CDR3: CASSPTGLKSYEQYF. The DNA for the CDR3 is TGTGCCAGCAGTCCTACGGGACTCAAATCCTACGAGCAGTACTTC. This chain connects TRBV6-1 to TRBJ2-7; a weak D match, TRBD2 (6 bases). Germline loops: CDR1 MNHNS, CDR2 SASEGT. V lost 5 bases, J lost 1 base, and 15 bases lay in between. The CDR3 consists of 15 residues.

V and J are TRBV5-1 and TRBJ1-2, with 8 positions matching TRBD1. Germline CDR1 reads SGHRS; CDR2 reads YFSETQ. CDR3 length: 16 amino acids. V lost 0 bases and J lost 4; bases outside the gene matches: 8. In DNA form, the CDR3 reads TGCGCCAGCAGCTTGGATCTCGGACAGGGTCCCTATGGCTACACCTTC. This gives the protein CASSLDLGQGPYGYTF.

The chain uses TRBV2 and TRBJ1-2; unclear D gene. V lost 6 bases and J lost 4, with 12 bases in between. The CDR3 is 13 amino acids. Germline V lookup: CDR1 SNHLY, CDR2 FYNNEI. The CDR3 coding sequence is TGTGCCAGCAGACTCGACAAGATCTATGGCTACACCTTC. It is translated as CASRLDKIYGYTF.

The V call is TRBV10-3, the J call TRBJ1-1; maybe TRBD1 (5 bases). From germline, CDR1 is ENHRY and CDR2 SYGVKD. V shed 10 bases and J shed 4 bases, with 19 bases lying between them. CDR3 length: 14 residues. The CDR3, as DNA: TGTGCCACCCACCCGGACAATATGGTCACTGAAGCTTTCTTT. Translation gives CATHPDNMVTEAFF.

V gene TRBV2 combines with J gene TRBJ2-4; D is possibly TRBD2 (6 bases). V lost 5 bases to trimming and J lost 4 bases, with 18 bases between them. This CDR3 has 16 amino acids. Germline assignment: CDR1 SNHLY and CDR2 FYNNEI. The CDR3 is CASSLRTVAGKNIQYF. The CDR3 DNA reads TGTGCCAGCAGTCTCAGGACCGTGGCGGGGAAAAACATTCAGTACTTC.

This rearrangement joins TRBV11-2 to TRBJ2-6; D is uncertain. From germline, CDR1 is SGHAT and CDR2 FQNNGV. CDR3 length: 17 residues. V shed 4 bases and J shed 0 bases, with 13 bases lying between them. The CDR3, as DNA: TGTGCCAGCAGCTCCCCTCGCGGTAACTCTGGGGCCAACGTCCTGACTTTC. Protein: CASSSPRGNSGANVLTF.

The chain couples TRBV21-1 to TRBJ2-5; the table's D call, TRBD1, was not checked against the DNA. TRBV21-1 is marked as a pseudogene. CDR3 length: 17 residues. The CDR3 is CASRTRIKGMGGETQYF. Here the CDR3 DNA reads TGTGCCAGCAGGACCCGGATTAAGGGGATGGGTGGGGAGACCCAGTACTTC.

The chain combines TRBV7-2 with TRBJ1-1; 8 nucleotides align to TRBD1. V lost 1 base, J lost 4 bases, and 5 bases stayed unmatched. In germline, CDR1 is SGHTA, CDR2 FQGNSA. CDR3 length equals 15 residues. Here the CDR3 reads CASSLGQGARTEAFF. Here the CDR3 DNA reads TGTGCCAGCAGCTTAGGGCAGGGGGCGCGCACTGAAGCTTTCTTT.

This clone has more than one count but fewer than ten. The chain uses TRBV5-5 and TRBJ2-4; 8 bases are a match to TRBD2. This CDR3 comprises 14 residues. Germline loops: CDR1 SGHKS, CDR2 YYEKEE (reference sequence). Trimming took 2 bases from V and 2 from J; bases not matched to a gene: 0. The CDR3 loop is CASSFSGTKNIQYF. CDR3 nucleotide sequence: TGTGCCAGCAGCTTTAGCGGGACCAAAAACATTCAGTACTTC.

This clone occurred a few times. V gene TRBV7-9 combines with J gene TRBJ1-2, with D uncertain. V lost 1 base and J 4 bases, leaving 7 bases between the germline ends. This CDR3 contains 13 residues. Germline V gives CDR1 SEHNR, CDR2 FQNEAQ (reference sequence). CDR3 residues: CASSLGGVYGYTF. CDR3 coding DNA: TGTGCCAGCAGCTTAGGAGGAGTCTATGGCTACACCTTC. Full variable domain (rest looked up from reference TRBV7-9 and TRBJ1-2): DTGVSQNPRHKITKRGQNVTFRCDPISEHNRLYWYRQTLGQGPEFLTYFQNEAQLEKSRLLSDRFSAERPKGSFSTLEIQRTEQGDSAMYLCASSLGGVYGYTFGSGTRLTVV.

The V and J genes are TRBV30 and TRBJ1-1, with D tentatively TRBD1 (6 bases). Germline V CDR1 and CDR2: GTSNPN, SVGIG (reference sequence). Trimming removed 1 base at V and 0 bases at J, with 15 bases between. The CDR3 runs to 16 residues. CDR3 residues: CAWSGRPGTMNTEAFF. In DNA form, the CDR3 reads TGTGCCTGGAGTGGCCGACCCGGGACAATGAACACTGAAGCTTTCTTT. Using reference TRBV30 and TRBJ1-1 for the parts outside the CDR3, the full variable domain is SQTIHQWPATLVQPVGSPLSLECTVEGTSNPNLYWYRQAAGRGLQLLFYSVGIGQISSEVPQNLSASRPQDRQFILSSKKLLLSDSGFYLCAWSGRPGTMNTEAFFGQGTRLTVV.

The chain uses TRBV2 and TRBJ1-2; D ambiguous. The CDR3 loop spans 14 amino acids. Trimming pared 0 bases from V and 8 bases from J, leaving 13 bases between. Looked up from germline, CDR1 is SNHLY and CDR2 is FYNNEI. The chain's CDR3 is CASSEAGGLYGYTF. The CDR3 region has the DNA TGTGCCAGCAGTGAAGCAGGAGGTCTTTACGGCTACACCTTC.

This clone was recorded once. J is TRBJ2-7 and V is TRBV7-9; perhaps TRBD1 as D (7 bases). CDR3 length equals 14 residues. Between the trimmed V and J ends, which lost 2 bases and 5 bases, there was a span of 13 bases. Germline-derived CDR1 and CDR2 are SEHNR and FQNEAQ (reference sequence). The CDR3 region has the DNA TGTGCCAGCAGCTTAATCGGAGGGGGCCACGAGCAGTACTTC. The encoded protein is CASSLIGGGHEQYF. Full variable domain (remainder filled in from reference TRBV7-9 and TRBJ2-7): DTGVSQNPRHKITKRGQNVTFRCDPISEHNRLYWYRQTLGQGPEFLTYFQNEAQLEKSRLLSDRFSAERPKGSFSTLEIQRTEQGDSAMYLCASSLIGGGHEQYFGPGTRLTVT.

V gene TRBV5-4 combines with J gene TRBJ2-7; a weak D match, TRBD1 (5 bases). The CDR3 is 14 residues long. Germline CDR1 and CDR2: SGHNT and YYREEE (reference sequence). V gave up 4 bases and J gave up 3 bases, with 14 bases separating them. The CDR3 DNA reads as TGTGCCAGCAGCACCCCCAGGGATAACTACGAGCAGTACTTC. It codes for CASSTPRDNYEQYF.

The DNA for the CDR3 is TGCGCCACCCAGAGAGGGAGTACTAGCACAGATACGCAGTATTTT. Encoded protein: CATQRGSTSTDTQYF. The rearrangement joins TRBV5-1 to TRBJ2-3; TRBD2 might be the D (5 bases). This CDR3 is 15 amino acids long. The germline V gene encodes CDR1 SGHRS and CDR2 YFSETQ. V lost 9 bases, J lost 0 bases, and 17 bases lay in between.

A few counts support this clone. The rearrangement uses TRBV7-9 and TRBJ2-5; the match to TRBD2 covers 13 bases. V was pared by 5 bases and J by 1 base, with 4 bases of the junction left unmatched. Germline CDR1 SEHNR, CDR2 FQNEAQ (reference sequence). The CDR3 consists of 16 residues. The CDR3 loop is CASSQGLAGAQETQYF. CDR3 DNA sequence: TGTGCCAGCAGCCAAGGACTAGCGGGGGCCCAAGAGACCCAGTACTTC.

J is TRBJ1-1 and V is TRBV6-5, with 9 bases lining up with TRBD1. The CDR3 covers 15 residues. The V gene's germline CDR1 is MNHEY and CDR2 SVGAGI. V gave up 6 bases and J gave up 12 bases; unmatched junction bases: 17. In DNA, the CDR3 is TGTGCCAGCAGCCCCCTCCCACAGGGGGCCTGGACAACTTTCTTT. Amino acids: CASSPLPQGAWTTFF.

The genes are TRBV10-1 and TRBJ2-7, with 7 bases aligning to TRBD2. Germline assignment: CDR1 WNHNN and CDR2 SYGVQD (reference sequence). The V and J ends lost 7 bases and 2 bases, in that order; junction bases with no gene match: 17. The CDR3 has 17 residues. In nucleotides, the CDR3 is TGCGCCAGCAAAGATGAAAAGGAGCGGGGTACTACCTACGAGCAGTACTTC. Protein sequence: CASKDEKERGTTYEQYF.

V usage is TRBV7-2 and J usage is TRBJ1-2, with 7 positions matching TRBD1. Per germline, CDR1 SGHTA and CDR2 FQGNSA. This CDR3 region has 16 residues. Trimming took 6 bases from V and 5 from J; bases not matched to a gene: 15. The DNA of the CDR3 is TGTGCCAGCAGTTCTTACAATGGACAGGACCTTTATGGCTACACCTTC. It translates to CASSSYNGQDLYGYTF.

V usage is TRBV29-1 and J usage is TRBJ2-7; D is perhaps TRBD2 (5 bases). Trimming took off 4 bases at V and 5 bases at J, with 18 bases between the two ends. In germline, CDR1 is SQVTM, CDR2 ANQGSEA. The CDR3 spans 14 residues. CDR3 region: CSVAGLHLKDEQYF. The CDR3 coding sequence is TGCAGCGTTGCCGGACTCCACCTTAAGGACGAGCAGTACTTC.

The rearrangement links TRBV25-1 to TRBJ2-3; 11 bases are shared with TRBD2. After removal of 4 bases from V and 9 bases from J, the junction contained 3 bases not matched to a gene. Looked up from germline, CDR1 is MGHDK and CDR2 is SYGVNS. The CDR3 sequence is 13 residues long. CDR3 coding DNA: TGTGCCAGCAGTGTAGCGGGAGGGCCGACGCAGTATTTT. This gives the protein CASSVAGGPTQYF.

This chain links TRBV6-6 with TRBJ2-2; maybe TRBD2 (6 bases). The CDR3 runs to 13 residues. V lost 6 bases to trimming and J lost 8 bases, with 13 bases between them. From germline, CDR1 is MNHNY and CDR2 SVGAGI (reference sequence). CDR3 DNA sequence: TGTGCCAGCAGGGAGGGTTGGGGTGGGGAGCTGTTTTTT. Its translation is CASREGWGGELFF.